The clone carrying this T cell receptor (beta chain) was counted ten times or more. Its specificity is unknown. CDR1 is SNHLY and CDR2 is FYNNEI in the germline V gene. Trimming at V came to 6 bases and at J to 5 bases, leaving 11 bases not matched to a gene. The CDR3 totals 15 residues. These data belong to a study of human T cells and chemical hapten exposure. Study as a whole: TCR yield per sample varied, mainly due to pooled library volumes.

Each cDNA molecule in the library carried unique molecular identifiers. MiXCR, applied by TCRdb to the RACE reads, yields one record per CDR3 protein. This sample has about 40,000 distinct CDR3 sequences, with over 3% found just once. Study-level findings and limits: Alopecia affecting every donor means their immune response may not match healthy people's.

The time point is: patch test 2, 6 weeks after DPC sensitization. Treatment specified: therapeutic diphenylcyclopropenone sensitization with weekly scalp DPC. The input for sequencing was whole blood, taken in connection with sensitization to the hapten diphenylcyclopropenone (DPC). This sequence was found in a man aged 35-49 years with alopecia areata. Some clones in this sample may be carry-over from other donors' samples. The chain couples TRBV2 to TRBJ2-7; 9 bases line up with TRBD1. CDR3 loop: CASSHRWDRVHEQYF. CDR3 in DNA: TGTGCCAGCAGCCATCGATGGGACAGGGTCCACGAGCAGTACTTC.